A selection of T cell receptor beta chains follows, all from one sample in a study of cytomegalovirus exposure and HLA in healthy donors. TCRdb's table, derived via immunoSEQ multiplex PCR, lists solely in-frame clones and lacks some. The profile shows 95,000 to 150,000 clones, roughly 70% of them singletons. The sequencing sample was made of PBMCs. The origin of the receptors is a middle-aged woman in good health and CMV-seronegative. CDR3s include the opening cysteine and the closing phenylalanine or tryptophan. A D gene is named only where the DNA matches it firmly. The size entry is marked missing in some rows and otherwise reads once, few, many or a size class.

CDR3 length,D gene,V gene,J gene,clone size,CDR3 protein,CDR3 DNA
14,TRBD2,TRBV27,TRBJ2-1,NA,CASISGGGYNEQFF,TGTGCCAGCATTAGCGGGGGCGGTTACAATGAGCAGTTCTTC
12,TRBD2,TRBV28,TRBJ2-1,NA,CASSLGLAEQFF,TGTGCCAGCAGCCTGGGACTAGCGGAGCAGTTCTTC
15,NA,TRBV5-1,TRBJ2-7,few,CASSPGEGGSYEQYF,TGCGCCAGCAGCCCCGGGGAGGGGGGCTCCTACGAGCAGTACTTC
16,TRBD1,TRBV4-2,TRBJ1-4,few,CASSQGSGTGGEKLFF,TGTGCCAGCAGCCAAGGTTCCGGGACAGGGGGCGAAAAACTGTTTTTT
12,NA,TRBV5-4,TRBJ1-1,NA,CASSLLGTEAFF,TGTGCCAGCAGCTTGCTAGGCACTGAAGCTTTCTTT
14,TRBD1,TRBV4-3,TRBJ2-7,NA,CASSPDRGLGEQYF,TGCGCCAGCAGCCCAGACAGGGGGCTGGGCGAGCAGTACTTC
14,TRBD1,TRBV2,TRBJ1-4,NA,CASSNGQGEEKLFF,TGTGCCAGCAGTAATGGACAGGGGGAAGAAAAACTGTTTTTT
14,TRBD1,TRBV29-1,TRBJ2-4,few,CSVELDRAQNIQYF,TGCAGCGTTGAACTGGACAGGGCCCAAAACATTCAGTACTTC
16,TRBD2,TRBV5-1,TRBJ2-7,NA,CASSLEFSGRVDEQYF,TGCGCCAGCAGCTTAGAATTTAGCGGGAGAGTTGACGAGCAGTACTTC
16,TRBD2,TRBV10-3,TRBJ2-1,NA,CAIRGLGDSSYNEQFF,TGTGCCATCAGGGGACTAGGGGATAGCTCCTACAATGAGCAGTTCTTC
16,NA,TRBV28,TRBJ1-5,few,CASSFRHRSGNQPQHF,TGTGCCAGCAGTTTTCGTCATCGGAGCGGCAATCAGCCCCAGCATTTT
17,NA,TRBV5-3,TRBJ2-2,NA,CARSLESGADNTGELFF,TGTGCCAGAAGCTTGGAGTCAGGGGCCGACAACACCGGGGAGCTGTTTTTT
15,NA,TRBV7-9,TRBJ2-3,NA,CASSSEGGFTDTQYF,TGTGCCAGCAGCTCAGAGGGGGGGTTCACAGATACGCAGTATTTT
15,TRBD2,TRBV5-1,TRBJ2-7,NA,CASTRTSGGRYEQYF,TGCGCCAGCACTCGGACTAGCGGGGGGCGATACGAGCAGTACTTC
18,TRBD2,TRBV11-3,TRBJ2-2,once,CASSLDHAAGGNTGELFF,TGTGCCAGCAGCTTAGATCACGCAGCGGGGGGGAACACCGGGGAGCTGTTTTTT
14,NA,TRBV7-9,TRBJ1-1,NA,CASSLADPGTEAFF,TGTGCCAGCAGCTTAGCGGATCCAGGAACTGAAGCTTTCTTT
15,TRBD1,TRBV19,TRBJ2-3,few,CASSSLTGRTDTQYF,TGTGCCAGTAGTAGTTTGACAGGGCGCACAGATACGCAGTATTTT
15,NA,TRBV5-4,TRBJ2-2,NA,CASRPWGGGTGELFF,TGTGCCAGCAGACCTTGGGGGGGCGGTACCGGGGAGCTGTTTTTT
14,TRBD1,TRBV5-1,TRBJ1-2,NA,CASRGQGGIYGYTF,TGCGCCAGCAGAGGGCAGGGGGGAATCTATGGCTACACCTTC
15,NA,TRBV5-4,TRBJ2-7,NA,CASSLPGVLSYEQYF,TGTGCCAGCAGCTTGCCAGGGGTCCTTTCCTACGAGCAGTACTTC
16,NA,TRBV19,TRBJ2-7,few,CASSIGLDSLYYEQYF,TGTGCCAGTAGTATTGGTCTGGACTCCTTATACTACGAGCAGTACTTC
13,NA,TRBV28,TRBJ1-5,few,CASSFGSNQPQHF,TGTGCCAGCAGTTTCGGTAGCAATCAGCCCCAGCATTTT
15,NA,TRBV6-4,TRBJ2-3,NA,CASSGEGGDTDTQYF,TGTGCTAGCAGTGGTGAGGGTGGGGACACAGATACGCAGTATTTT
14,NA,TRBV6-1,TRBJ1-5,NA,CASSEAGGGQPQHF,TGTGCCAGCAGTGAAGCTGGGGGCGGTCAGCCCCAGCATTTT
16,NA,TRBV6-5,TRBJ1-2,few,CASSYSSGYTNYGYTF,TGTGCCAGCAGTTACTCGTCAGGATATACTAACTATGGCTACACCTTC
14,NA,TRBV18,TRBJ1-2,NA,CASSPTGGGRGYTF,TGTGCCAGCTCACCAACCGGCGGGGGGCGCGGCTACACCTTC
14,TRBD1,TRBV6-6,TRBJ2-7,NA,CASSYSGQGDEQYF,TGTGCCAGCAGTTACTCGGGACAGGGAGACGAGCAGTACTTC
15,NA,TRBV18,TRBJ2-1,NA,CASSPQTTRNNEQFF,TGTGCCAGCTCACCACAGACTACTAGAAACAATGAGCAGTTCTTC
14,NA,TRBV2,TRBJ1-3,NA,CASRAGFSGNTIYF,TGTGCCAGCAGGGCGGGATTCTCTGGAAACACCATATATTTT
16,NA,TRBV7-7,TRBJ2-2,NA,CASSLGRVINTGELFF,TGTGCTAGCAGCTTGGGTCGGGTGATAAACACCGGGGAGCTGTTTTTT
19,TRBD2,TRBV4-3,TRBJ2-1,NA,CASSHRVPSGRGPYNEQFF,TGCGCCAGCAGCCACCGAGTCCCTAGCGGGAGGGGACCCTACAATGAGCAGTTCTTC
13,NA,TRBV9,TRBJ2-7,NA,CASSPSWPYEQYF,TGTGCCAGCAGCCCCTCGTGGCCATACGAGCAGTACTTC
14,NA,TRBV18,TRBJ1-6,NA,CASSPGHGDSPLHF,TGTGCCAGCTCACCGGGACACGGAGATTCACCCCTCCACTTT
14,TRBD1,TRBV9,TRBJ2-7,few,CASSPRDRGHEQYF,TGTGCCAGCAGCCCCCGGGACAGGGGCCACGAGCAGTACTTC
13,TRBD1,TRBV19,TRBJ2-5,NA,CASSRGQGETQYF,TGTGCCAGTAGCCGGGGACAGGGGGAGACCCAGTACTTC
15,TRBD1,TRBV6-5,TRBJ2-7,NA,CASSLTMTGSYEQYF,TGTGCCAGCAGTCTTACGATGACAGGGTCCTACGAGCAGTACTTC
15,NA,TRBV6-4,TRBJ2-3,NA,CASSDRGISTDTQYF,TGTGCCAGCAGTGATAGGGGGATAAGCACAGATACGCAGTATTTT
16,TRBD1,TRBV4-2,TRBJ1-1,NA,CASSQEGTGAGAEAFF,TGTGCCAGCAGCCAAGAAGGGACAGGGGCGGGTGCTGAAGCTTTCTTT
15,NA,TRBV19,TRBJ2-2,NA,CASSIDRGEAGELFF,TGTGCCAGTAGTATAGATCGGGGTGAGGCCGGGGAGCTGTTTTTT
15,NA,TRBV7-6,TRBJ2-4,NA,CASSLGAGAKNIQYF,TGTGCCAGCAGCTTAGGGGCGGGGGCCAAAAACATTCAGTACTTC
15,TRBD2,TRBV2,TRBJ2-1,NA,CASSGGRVPYNEQFF,TGTGCCAGCAGTGGTGGGAGGGTCCCCTACAATGAGCAGTTCTTC
14,TRBD2,TRBV29-1,TRBJ2-1,NA,CSVGTSGSYNEQFF,TGCAGCGTTGGGACTAGTGGCTCCTACAATGAGCAGTTCTTC
14,NA,TRBV9,TRBJ2-2,NA,CASRARLDTGELFF,TGTGCCAGCAGGGCCAGACTTGACACCGGGGAGCTGTTTTTT
15,NA,TRBV10-3,TRBJ2-7,NA,CAISEGKRSSYEQYF,TGTGCCATCAGTGAGGGGAAGCGGAGCTCCTACGAGCAGTACTTC
19,TRBD1,TRBV7-2,TRBJ1-3,NA,CASSLEGQGAVYSGNTIYF,TGTGCCAGCAGCTTAGAGGGACAGGGGGCGGTGTACTCTGGAAACACCATATATTTT
15,TRBD1,TRBV9,TRBJ1-1,NA,CASSGGQGIITEAFF,TGTGCCAGCAGCGGGGGACAGGGGATTATCACTGAAGCTTTCTTT
13,NA,TRBV28,TRBJ2-7,NA,CAREDSRSYEQYF,TGTGCCAGAGAGGACTCGAGATCCTACGAGCAGTACTTC
16,TRBD2,TRBV28,TRBJ2-3,once,CASSQRTSGRGDTQYF,TGTGCCAGCAGTCAAAGGACTAGCGGGAGAGGAGATACGCAGTATTTT
14,NA,TRBV6-5,TRBJ2-5,few,CASSYSAGQETQYF,TGTGCCAGCAGTTACTCGGCAGGACAAGAGACCCAGTACTTC
13,NA,TRBV27,TRBJ1-2,NA,CASSLSHLYGYTF,TGTGCCAGCAGTTTAAGCCACCTATATGGCTACACCTTC
14,NA,TRBV5-4,TRBJ1-2,NA,CASSPWGESYGYTF,TGTGCCAGCAGCCCGTGGGGGGAGAGCTATGGCTACACCTTC
14,NA,TRBV23-1,TRBJ1-2,once,CASSLLAGGYGYTF,TGCGCCAGCAGTCTCCTCGCGGGCGGCTATGGCTACACCTTC
15,TRBD2,TRBV11-2,TRBJ2-2,NA,CASSLREADTGELFF,TGTGCCAGCAGCTTACGGGAGGCGGACACCGGGGAGCTGTTTTTT
17,NA,TRBV21-1,TRBJ2-7,once,CASSKVGTSGRDYEQYF,TGTGCCAGCAGCAAAGTTGGAACTAGCGGGAGAGACTACGAGCAGTACTTC
16,TRBD2,TRBV7-2,TRBJ2-5,NA,CASSGTSGGAGETQYF,TGTGCCAGCAGCGGGACTAGCGGGGGGGCCGGAGAGACCCAGTACTTC
14,TRBD1,TRBV5-1,TRBJ2-1,few,CASSLRDRVHEQFF,TGCGCCAGCAGCCTCCGGGACAGGGTCCATGAGCAGTTCTTC
20,TRBD2,TRBV13,TRBJ2-7,NA,CASSLDQGTSGGLYPHEQYF,TGTGCCAGCAGCTTAGACCAGGGGACTAGCGGGGGGCTTTATCCCCACGAGCAGTACTTC
17,TRBD2,TRBV4-1,TRBJ2-4,NA,CASSQVLGGRGGNIQYF,TGCGCCAGCAGCCAAGTGTTGGGTGGGCGGGGAGGGAACATTCAGTACTTC
16,NA,TRBV11-1,TRBJ2-7,NA,CASSLDVSAGVYEQYF,TGTGCCAGCAGCTTAGATGTGTCGGCAGGGGTCTACGAGCAGTACTTC